A selection of T cell receptor beta chains follows, all from one sample in a study of blood T cell repertoires in COVID-19. This table comes from immunoSEQ multiplex PCR, and its TCRdb copy is limited to in-frame clones, with some not included. The table lists around 170,000 clones, roughly four fifths of them singletons. Sequencing was done on a sample of peripheral blood. Source of these receptors: a man aged 25 to 40 with active or convalescent COVID-19. The CDR3 runs from the conserved cysteine through the conserved F or W.

v_gene: TRBV30; len: 12; CDR3aa: CAWTEFNYGYTF
v_gene: TRBV27; len: 16; CDR3aa: CASSPLAGVGSNEQFF
v_gene: TRBV6-5; len: 15; CDR3aa: CASSYPAGAGQPQHF
v_gene: TRBV6-2/TRBV6-3; len: 19; CDR3aa: CASSYSNSGSRLTYNEQFF
v_gene: TRBV7-6; len: 16; CDR3aa: CASSLGQAYSNQPQHF
v_gene: TRBV12-3/TRBV12-4; len: 13; CDR3aa: CASSQTGGNTIYF
v_gene: TRBV21-1; len: 12; CDR3aa: CATQQEDEKLFF
v_gene: TRBV9; len: 14; CDR3aa: CASSGGQAYNEQFF
v_gene: TRBV10-3; len: 15; CDR3aa: CAISEGQVKTGELFF
v_gene: TRBV5-5; len: 15; CDR3aa: CASSLLSGGLGELFF
v_gene: TRBV7-9; len: 16; CDR3aa: CASSFGTGTVNTEAFF
v_gene: TRBV30; len: 13; CDR3aa: CAWSLQGDQPQHF
v_gene: TRBV5-1; len: 15; CDR3aa: CASQLRGGRTDTQYF
v_gene: TRBV7-9; len: 16; CDR3aa: CASSFERVLAGYEQYF
v_gene: TRBV11-3; len: 17; CDR3aa: CASSLDVSASGSYEQYF
v_gene: TRBV19; len: 13; CDR3aa: CASRLTGVTEAFF
v_gene: TRBV28; len: 12; CDR3aa: CASSFPGAEAFF
v_gene: TRBV12-3/TRBV12-4; len: 12; CDR3aa: CASSAGNSPLHF
v_gene: TRBV18; len: 15; CDR3aa: CASSQGVQRNEKLFF
v_gene: TRBV4-3; len: 16; CDR3aa: CASSQDKSSGANVLTF
v_gene: TRBV7-3; len: 17; CDR3aa: CASSLNSRGGRTDTQYF
v_gene: TRBV5-1; len: 16; CDR3aa: CASTLDRGRSTDTQYF
v_gene: TRBV5-1; len: 13; CDR3aa: CASKPDSSYGYTF
v_gene: TRBV6-1; len: 15; CDR3aa: CASSEAQQGKQPQHF
v_gene: TRBV12-3/TRBV12-4; len: 13; CDR3aa: CASRTVLNEKLFF
v_gene: TRBV29-1; len: 13; CDR3aa: CSGLGQFLTEAFF